This T cell receptor (beta chain) was sequenced during a study of blood T cell repertoires in COVID-19. Study summary: Whether acute or convalescent, the COVID-19 samples came from the United States, Italy and Spain.

This table comes from immunoSEQ multiplex PCR, and its TCRdb copy is limited to in-frame clones, with some not included. Among around 130,000 clones, roughly nine tenths were seen once, and the ten largest hold under 4.5%. The CDR3 is made up of 11 amino acids. The V and J ends lost 4 bases and 3 bases respectively, with 3 bases between them. Per germline, CDR1 SNHLY and CDR2 FYNNEI. This clone appeared a few times. Sequenced input: peripheral blood. The chain is built from TRBV2 and TRBJ1-1, with D uncertain. This TCR was recovered from a man between 45 and 60 years old with active COVID-19. The CDR3 is CASSVYTEAFF. As DNA, the CDR3 is TGTGCCAGCAGTGTATACACTGAAGCTTTCTTT.